The present entry profiles one TCR beta chain with its context. As yet, its antigen is unknown. These data originate in a study of early T cells in non-severe SARS-CoV-2 infection. On the study more broadly: Bulk RNA isolated from unsorted whole blood underwent sequencing; chains were not paired. Study results and caveats: Matching results from VDJdb favored anti-spike CD8 responses, leaving private and CD4 specificities undetected.

Individual cDNA molecules received unique molecular identifiers. TCRdb used MiXCR to reprocess the 5' RACE reads, holding one entry per CDR3 protein. The profile shows more than 75,000 distinct CDR3 sequences, less than 15% of them singletons. Trimming shortened V by 5 bases and J by 3 bases, and 9 bases separated the two germline ends. Looked up from germline, CDR1 is KGHDR and CDR2 is SFDVKD. The CDR3 contains 13 residues. The TCR was taken from an adult who was a healthcare worker with PCR-confirmed SARS-CoV-2 infection or an uninfected control (not recorded which). The chain links TRBV24-1 to TRBJ1-1; D gene ambiguous. The sample comprised whole blood. The CDR3 DNA reads TGTGCCACCAGTGTCGGCGGAGACACTGAAGCTTTCTTT. Amino acids: CATSVGGDTEAFF.